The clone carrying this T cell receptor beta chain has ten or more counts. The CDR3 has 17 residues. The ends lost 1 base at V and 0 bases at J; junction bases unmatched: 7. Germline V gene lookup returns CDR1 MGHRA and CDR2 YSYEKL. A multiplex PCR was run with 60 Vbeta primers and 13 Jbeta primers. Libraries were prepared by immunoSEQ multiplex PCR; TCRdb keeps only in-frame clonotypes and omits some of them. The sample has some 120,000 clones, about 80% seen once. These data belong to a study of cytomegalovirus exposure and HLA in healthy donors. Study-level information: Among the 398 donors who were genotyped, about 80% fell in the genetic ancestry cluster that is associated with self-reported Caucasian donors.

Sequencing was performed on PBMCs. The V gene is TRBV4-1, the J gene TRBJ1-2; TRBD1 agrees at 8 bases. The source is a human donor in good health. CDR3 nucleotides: TGCGCCAGCAGCCAAGGACAGGGGTTGGGTTCTAACTATGGCTACACCTTC. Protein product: CASSQGQGLGSNYGYTF.